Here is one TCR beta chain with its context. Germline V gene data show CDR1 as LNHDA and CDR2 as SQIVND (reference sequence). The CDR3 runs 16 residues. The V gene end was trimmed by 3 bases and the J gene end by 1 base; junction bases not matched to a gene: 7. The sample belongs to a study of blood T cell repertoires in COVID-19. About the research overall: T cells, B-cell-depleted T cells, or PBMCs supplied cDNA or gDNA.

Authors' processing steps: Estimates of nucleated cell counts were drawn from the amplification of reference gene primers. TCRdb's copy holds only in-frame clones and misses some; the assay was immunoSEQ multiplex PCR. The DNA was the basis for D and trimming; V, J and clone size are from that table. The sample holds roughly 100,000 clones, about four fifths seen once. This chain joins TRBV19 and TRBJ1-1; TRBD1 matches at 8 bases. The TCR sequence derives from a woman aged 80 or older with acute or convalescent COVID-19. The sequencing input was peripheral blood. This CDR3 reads CASSMFQGARNTEAFF. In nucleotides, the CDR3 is TGTGCCAGTAGTATGTTTCAGGGGGCCCGGAACACTGAAGCTTTCTTT.